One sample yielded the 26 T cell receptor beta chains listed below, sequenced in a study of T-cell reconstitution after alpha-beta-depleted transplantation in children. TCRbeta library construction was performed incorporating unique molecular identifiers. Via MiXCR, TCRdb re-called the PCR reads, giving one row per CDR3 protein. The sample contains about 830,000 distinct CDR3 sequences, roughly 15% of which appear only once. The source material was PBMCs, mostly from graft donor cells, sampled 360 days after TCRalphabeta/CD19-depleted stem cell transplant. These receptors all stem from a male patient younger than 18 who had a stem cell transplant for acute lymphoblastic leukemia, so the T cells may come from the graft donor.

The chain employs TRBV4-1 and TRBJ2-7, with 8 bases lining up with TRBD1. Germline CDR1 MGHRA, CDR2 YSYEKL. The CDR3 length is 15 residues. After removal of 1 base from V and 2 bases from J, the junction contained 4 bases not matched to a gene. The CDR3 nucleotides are TGCGCCAGCAGCCAAGGGACAGGGATCCCCTACGAGCAGTACTTC. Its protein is CASSQGTGIPYEQYF.

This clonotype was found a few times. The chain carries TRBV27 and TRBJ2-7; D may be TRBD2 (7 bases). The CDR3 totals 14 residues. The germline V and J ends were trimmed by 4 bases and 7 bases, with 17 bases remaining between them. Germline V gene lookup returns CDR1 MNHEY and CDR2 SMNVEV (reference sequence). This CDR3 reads CASSSRGGTREQYF. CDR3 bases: TGTGCCAGCAGTTCTAGGGGGGGTACGCGGGAGCAGTACTTC.

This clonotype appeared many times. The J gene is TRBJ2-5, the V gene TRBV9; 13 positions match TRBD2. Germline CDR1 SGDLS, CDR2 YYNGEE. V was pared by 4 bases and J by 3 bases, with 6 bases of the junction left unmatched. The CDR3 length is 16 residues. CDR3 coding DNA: TGTGCCAGCAGCCAGGGACTAGCGGGACCTAAAGAGACCCAGTACTTC. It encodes CASSQGLAGPKETQYF.

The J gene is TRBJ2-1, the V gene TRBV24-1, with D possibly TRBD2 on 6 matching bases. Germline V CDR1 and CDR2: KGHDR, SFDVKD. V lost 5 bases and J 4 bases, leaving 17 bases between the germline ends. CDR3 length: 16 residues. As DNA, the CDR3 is TGTGCCACCAGTGGTCCCTATGGTAGCGGATACAATGAGCAGTTCTTC. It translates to CATSGPYGSGYNEQFF.

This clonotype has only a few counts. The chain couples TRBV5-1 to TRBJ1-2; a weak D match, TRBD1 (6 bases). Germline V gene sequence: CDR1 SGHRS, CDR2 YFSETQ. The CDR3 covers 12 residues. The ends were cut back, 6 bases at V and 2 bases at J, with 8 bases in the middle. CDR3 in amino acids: CASTGTNYGYTF. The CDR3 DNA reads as TGCGCCAGCACCGGGACAAACTATGGCTACACCTTC.

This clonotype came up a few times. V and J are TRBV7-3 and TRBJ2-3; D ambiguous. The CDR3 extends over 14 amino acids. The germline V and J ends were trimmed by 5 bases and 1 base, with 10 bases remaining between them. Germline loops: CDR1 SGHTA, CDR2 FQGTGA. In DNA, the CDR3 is TGTGCCAGCAGCCCACCGACTGGCACAGATACGCAGTATTTT. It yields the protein CASSPPTGTDTQYF.

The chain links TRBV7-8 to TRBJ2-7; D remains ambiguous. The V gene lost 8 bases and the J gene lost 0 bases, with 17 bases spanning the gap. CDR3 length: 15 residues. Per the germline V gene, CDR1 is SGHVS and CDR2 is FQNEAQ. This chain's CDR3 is CASASPLDGSYEQYF. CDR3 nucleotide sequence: TGTGCCAGCGCCAGTCCTCTGGACGGCTCCTACGAGCAGTACTTC.

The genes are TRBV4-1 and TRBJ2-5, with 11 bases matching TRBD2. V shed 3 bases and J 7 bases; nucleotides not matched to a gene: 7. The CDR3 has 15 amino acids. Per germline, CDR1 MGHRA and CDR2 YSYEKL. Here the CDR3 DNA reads TGCGCCAGCAGCCATCCCGGACTAGCGGGTCCGACCCAGTACTTC. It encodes CASSHPGLAGPTQYF.

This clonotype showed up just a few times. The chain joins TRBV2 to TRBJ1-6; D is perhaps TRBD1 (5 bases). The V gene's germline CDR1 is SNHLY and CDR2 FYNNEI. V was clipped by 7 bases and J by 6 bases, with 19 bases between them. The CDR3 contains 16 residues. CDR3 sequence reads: CASTGGTDILNSPLHF. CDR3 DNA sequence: TGTGCCAGCACTGGTGGGACCGATATTCTTAATTCACCCCTCCACTTT. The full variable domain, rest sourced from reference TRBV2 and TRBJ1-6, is EPEVTQTPSHQVTQMGQEVILRCVPISNHLYFYWYRQILGQKVEFLVSFYNNEISEKSEIFDDQFSVERPDGSNFTLKIRSTKLEDSAMYFCASTGGTDILNSPLHFGNGTRLTVT.

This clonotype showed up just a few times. The CDR3 here is CASHTAGELFF. The CDR3, as DNA: TGTGCCAGCCATACTGCTGGGGAGCTGTTTTTT. The J gene is TRBJ2-2, the V gene TRBV28; D is unclear. Germline V gene lookup returns CDR1 MDHEN and CDR2 SYDVKM. This CDR3 has 11 residues. Trimming took 8 bases from V and 8 from J, leaving 9 bases between them.

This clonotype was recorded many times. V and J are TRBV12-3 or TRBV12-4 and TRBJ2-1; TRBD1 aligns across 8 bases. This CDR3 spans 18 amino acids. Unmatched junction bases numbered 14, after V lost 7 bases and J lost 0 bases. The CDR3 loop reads CASTPRGGTGNSYNEQFF. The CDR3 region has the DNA TGTGCCAGCACCCCCAGGGGCGGGACAGGAAACTCCTACAATGAGCAGTTCTTC.

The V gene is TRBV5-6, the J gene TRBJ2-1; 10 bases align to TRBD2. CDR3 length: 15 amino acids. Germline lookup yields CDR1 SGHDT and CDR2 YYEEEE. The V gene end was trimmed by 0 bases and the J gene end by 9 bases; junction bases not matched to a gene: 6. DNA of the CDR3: TGTGCCAGCAGCTTGGTTAGCGGGAGGAATGCTGAGCAGTTCTTC. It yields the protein CASSLVSGRNAEQFF. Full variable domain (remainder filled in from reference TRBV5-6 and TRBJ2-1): DAGVTQSPTHLIKTRGQQVTLRCSPKSGHDTVSWYQQALGQGPQFIFQYYEEEERQRGNFPDRFSGHQFPNYSSELNVNALLLGDSALYLCASSLVSGRNAEQFFGPGTRLTVL.

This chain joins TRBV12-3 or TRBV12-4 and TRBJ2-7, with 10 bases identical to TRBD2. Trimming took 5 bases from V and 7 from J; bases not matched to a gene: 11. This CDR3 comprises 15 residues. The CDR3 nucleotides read TGTGCCAGCAGTCCCTCGGCAGCGGGAGGGCAGGAGCAGTACTTC. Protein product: CASSPSAAGGQEQYF.

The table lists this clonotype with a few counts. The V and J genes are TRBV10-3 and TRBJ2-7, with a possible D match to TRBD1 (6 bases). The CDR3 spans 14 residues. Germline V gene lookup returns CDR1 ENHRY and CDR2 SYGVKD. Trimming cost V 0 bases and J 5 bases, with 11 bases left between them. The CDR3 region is CAISESNRVDEQYF. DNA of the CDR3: TGTGCCATCAGTGAGTCAAACAGGGTGGACGAGCAGTACTTC.

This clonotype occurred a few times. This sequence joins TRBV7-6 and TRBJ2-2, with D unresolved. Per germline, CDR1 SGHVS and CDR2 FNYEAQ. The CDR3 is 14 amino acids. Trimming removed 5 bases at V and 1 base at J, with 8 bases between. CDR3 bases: TGTGCCAGCAGCCCCCCGGTGAACACCGGGGAGCTGTTTTTT. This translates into CASSPPVNTGELFF.

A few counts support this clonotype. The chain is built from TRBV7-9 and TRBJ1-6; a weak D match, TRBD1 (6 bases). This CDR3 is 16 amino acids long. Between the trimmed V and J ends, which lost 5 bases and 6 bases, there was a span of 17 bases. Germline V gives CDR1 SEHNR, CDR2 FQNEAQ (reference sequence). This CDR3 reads CASSRASGTPNSPLHF. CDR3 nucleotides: TGTGCCAGCAGCCGGGCGAGCGGGACACCTAATTCACCCCTCCACTTT.

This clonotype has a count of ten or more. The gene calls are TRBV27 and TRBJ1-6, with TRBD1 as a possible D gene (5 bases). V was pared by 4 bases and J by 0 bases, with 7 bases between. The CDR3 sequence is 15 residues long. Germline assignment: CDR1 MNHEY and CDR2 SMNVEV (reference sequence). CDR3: CASSWGSSYNSPLHF. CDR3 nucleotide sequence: TGTGCCAGCAGTTGGGGGAGCTCCTATAATTCACCCCTCCACTTT.

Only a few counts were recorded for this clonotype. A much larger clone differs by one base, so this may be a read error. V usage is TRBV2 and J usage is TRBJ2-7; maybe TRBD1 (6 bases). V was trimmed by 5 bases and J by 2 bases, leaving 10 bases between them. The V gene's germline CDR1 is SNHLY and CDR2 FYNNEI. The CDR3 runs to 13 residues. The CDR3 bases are TGTGCCAGCAGTAGATGGACAGCCTACGAGCAGTACTTC. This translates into CASSRWTAYEQYF.

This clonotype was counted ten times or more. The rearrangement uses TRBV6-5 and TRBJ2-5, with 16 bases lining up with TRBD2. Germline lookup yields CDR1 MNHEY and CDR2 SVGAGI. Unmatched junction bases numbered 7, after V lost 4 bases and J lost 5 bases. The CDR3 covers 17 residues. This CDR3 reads CASSSGLAGGPGETQYF. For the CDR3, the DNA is TGTGCCAGCAGTTCGGGACTAGCGGGAGGGCCCGGGGAGACCCAGTACTTC.

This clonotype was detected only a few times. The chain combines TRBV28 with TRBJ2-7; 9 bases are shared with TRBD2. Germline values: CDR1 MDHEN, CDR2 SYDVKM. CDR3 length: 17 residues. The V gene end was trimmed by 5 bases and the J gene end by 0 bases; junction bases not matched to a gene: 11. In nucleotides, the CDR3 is TGTGCCAGCAGTCTCATAGCGGGGGCCGGTCCCTCCTACGAGCAGTACTTC. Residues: CASSLIAGAGPSYEQYF. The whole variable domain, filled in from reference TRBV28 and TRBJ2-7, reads DVKVTQSSRYLVKRTGEKVFLECVQDMDHENMFWYRQDPGLGLRLIYFSYDVKMKEKGDIPEGYSVSREKKERFSLILESASTNQTSMYLCASSLIAGAGPSYEQYFGPGTRLTVT.

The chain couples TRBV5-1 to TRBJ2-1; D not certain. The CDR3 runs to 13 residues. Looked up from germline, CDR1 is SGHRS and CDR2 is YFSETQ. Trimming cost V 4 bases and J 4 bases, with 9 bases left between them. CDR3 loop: CASSHHPYNEQFF. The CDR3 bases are TGCGCCAGCAGCCACCACCCTTACAATGAGCAGTTCTTC.

The CDR3 spells CSVGQDSGNTIYF. In DNA, the CDR3 is TGCAGCGTCGGACAGGACTCTGGAAACACCATATATTTT. V and J are TRBV29-1 and TRBJ1-3, with TRBD1 matching 7 bases. The CDR3 has 13 amino acids. Germline V gives CDR1 SQVTM, CDR2 ANQGSEA. Trimming cost V 6 bases and J 0 bases; bases outside gene matches: 2.

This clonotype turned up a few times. The CDR3 is CASSLDGLWDGELFF. In DNA, the CDR3 is TGTGCCAGCAGCTTGGACGGACTATGGGACGGGGAGCTGTTTTTT. This chain joins TRBV7-2 and TRBJ2-2; a weak D match, TRBD2 (6 bases). V shed 3 bases and J shed 7 bases, with 15 bases lying between them. The CDR3 covers 15 residues. Germline V gene data show CDR1 as SGHTA and CDR2 as FQGNSA. The entire variable domain, with the rest obtained from reference TRBV7-2 and TRBJ2-2, is as follows: GAGVSQSPSNKVTEKGKDVELRCDPISGHTALYWYRQSLGQGLEFLIYFQGNSAPDKSGLPSDRFSAERTGGSVSTLTIQRTQQEDSAVYLCASSLDGLWDGELFFGEGSRLTVL.

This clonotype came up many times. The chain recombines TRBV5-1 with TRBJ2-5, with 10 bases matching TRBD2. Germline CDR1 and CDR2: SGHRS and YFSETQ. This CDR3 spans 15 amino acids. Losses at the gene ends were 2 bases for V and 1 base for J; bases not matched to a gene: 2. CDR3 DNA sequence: TGCGCCAGCAGCTTCGGACTAGCGGTCCAAGAGACCCAGTACTTC. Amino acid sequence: CASSFGLAVQETQYF.

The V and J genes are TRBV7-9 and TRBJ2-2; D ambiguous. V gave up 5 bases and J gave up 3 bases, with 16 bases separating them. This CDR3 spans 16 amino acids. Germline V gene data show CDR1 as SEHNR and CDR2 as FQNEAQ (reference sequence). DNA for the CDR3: TGTGCCAGCAGCCTCTGGTTTGGTCTGGACACCGGGGAGCTGTTTTTT. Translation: CASSLWFGLDTGELFF.

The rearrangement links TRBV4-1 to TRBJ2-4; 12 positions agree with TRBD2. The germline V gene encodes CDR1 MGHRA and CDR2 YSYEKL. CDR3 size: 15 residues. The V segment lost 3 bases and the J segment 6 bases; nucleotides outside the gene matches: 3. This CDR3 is CASSHPTSGRNIQYF. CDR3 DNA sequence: TGCGCCAGCAGCCACCCGACTAGCGGGAGAAACATTCAGTACTTC.